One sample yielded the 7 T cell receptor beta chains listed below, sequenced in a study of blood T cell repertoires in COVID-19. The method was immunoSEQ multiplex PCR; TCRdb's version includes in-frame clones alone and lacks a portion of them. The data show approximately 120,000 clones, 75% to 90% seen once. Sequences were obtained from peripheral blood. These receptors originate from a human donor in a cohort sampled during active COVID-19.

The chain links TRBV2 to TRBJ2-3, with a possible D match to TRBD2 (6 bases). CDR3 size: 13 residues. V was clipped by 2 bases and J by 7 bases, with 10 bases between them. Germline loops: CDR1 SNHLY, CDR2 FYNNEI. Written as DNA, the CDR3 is TGTGCCAGCAGTGAATATCGGGGGAATACGCAGTATTTT. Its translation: CASSEYRGNTQYF.

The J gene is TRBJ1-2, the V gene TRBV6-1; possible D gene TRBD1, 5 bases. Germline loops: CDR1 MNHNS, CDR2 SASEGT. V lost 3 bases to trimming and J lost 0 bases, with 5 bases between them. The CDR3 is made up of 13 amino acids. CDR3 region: CASSDRANYGYTF. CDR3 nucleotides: TGTGCCAGCAGTGACAGGGCTAACTATGGCTACACCTTC.

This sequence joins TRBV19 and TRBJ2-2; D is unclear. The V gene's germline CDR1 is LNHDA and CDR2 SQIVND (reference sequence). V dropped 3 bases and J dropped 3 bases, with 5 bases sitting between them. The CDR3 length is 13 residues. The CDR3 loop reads CASSIAHTGELFF. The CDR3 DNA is TGTGCCAGTAGTATCGCGCACACCGGGGAGCTGTTTTTT. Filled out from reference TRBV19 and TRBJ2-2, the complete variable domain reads DGGITQSPKYLFRKEGQNVTLSCEQNLNHDAMYWYRQDPGQGLRLIYYSQIVNDFQKGDIAEGYSVSREKKESFPLTVTSAQKNPTAFYLCASSIAHTGELFFGEGSRLTVL.

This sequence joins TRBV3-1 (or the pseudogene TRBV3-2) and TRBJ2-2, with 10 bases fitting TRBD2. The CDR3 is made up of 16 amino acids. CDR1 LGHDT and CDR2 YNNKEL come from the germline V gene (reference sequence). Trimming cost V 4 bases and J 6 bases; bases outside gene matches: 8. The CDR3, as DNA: TGTGCCAGCAGCCTCCGGACTAGCGGAGGCCCCGGGGAGCTGTTTTTT. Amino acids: CASSLRTSGGPGELFF.

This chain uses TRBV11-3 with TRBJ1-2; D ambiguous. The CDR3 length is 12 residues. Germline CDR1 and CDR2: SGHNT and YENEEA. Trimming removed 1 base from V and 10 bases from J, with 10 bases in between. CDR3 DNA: TGTGCCAGCAGCTTAGCAGAGGGATTCTACACCTTC. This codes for CASSLAEGFYTF.

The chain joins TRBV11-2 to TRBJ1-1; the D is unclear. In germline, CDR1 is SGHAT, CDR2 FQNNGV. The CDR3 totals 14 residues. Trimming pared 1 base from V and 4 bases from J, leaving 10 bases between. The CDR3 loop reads CASSLVRGGTEAFF. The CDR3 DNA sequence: TGTGCCAGCAGCTTAGTACGAGGCGGCACTGAAGCTTTCTTT.

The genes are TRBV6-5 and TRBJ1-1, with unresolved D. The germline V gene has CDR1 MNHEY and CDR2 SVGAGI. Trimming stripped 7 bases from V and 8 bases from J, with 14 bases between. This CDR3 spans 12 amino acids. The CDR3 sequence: CASTPYAGEAFF. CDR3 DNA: TGTGCCAGCACCCCCTATGCGGGGGAAGCTTTCTTT.